This T cell receptor (beta chain) was captured by sequencing in a study of response to subunit inactivated influenza vaccine. This clonotype has more than one count but fewer than ten. Its antigen is unknown. Study observations and caveats: The study's authors posited that every seasonal influenza vaccination enlists few new T cells.

This CDR3 has 12 residues. Trimming took off 6 bases at V and 9 bases at J, with 15 bases between the two ends. TCRdb re-called the RT-PCR reads with MiXCR, one entry per CDR3 protein. In the table there are under 950,000 distinct CDR3 sequences, around 20% of which are singletons. This sample comprised PBMCs from blood, obtained around 5 days after vaccination. This TCR was recovered from a man aged 45-60 years who received an inactivated influenza vaccine. The chain couples TRBV12-3 or TRBV12-4 to TRBJ2-7, with D possibly matching TRBD1 (6 bases). The CDR3 is CASSSNRAMQYF. The CDR3 DNA reads as TGTGCCAGCAGCTCGAACAGGGCCATGCAGTACTTC.